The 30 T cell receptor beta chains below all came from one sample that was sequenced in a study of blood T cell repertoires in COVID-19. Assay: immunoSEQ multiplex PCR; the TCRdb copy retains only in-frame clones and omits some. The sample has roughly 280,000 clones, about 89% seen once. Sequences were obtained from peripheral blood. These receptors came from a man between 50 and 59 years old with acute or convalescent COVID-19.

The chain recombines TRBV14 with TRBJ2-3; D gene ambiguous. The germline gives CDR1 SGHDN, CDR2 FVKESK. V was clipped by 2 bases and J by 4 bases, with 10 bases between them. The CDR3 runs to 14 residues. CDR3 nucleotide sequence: TGTGCCAGCAGCCAACTCTGGGCTGCAGATACGCAGTATTTT. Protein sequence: CASSQLWAADTQYF. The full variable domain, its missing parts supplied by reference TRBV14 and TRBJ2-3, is EAGVTQFPSHSVIEKGQTVTLRCDPISGHDNLYWYRRVMGKEIKFLLHFVKESKQDESGMPNNRFLAERTGGTYSTLKVQPAELEDSGVYFCASSQLWAADTQYFGPGTRLTVL.

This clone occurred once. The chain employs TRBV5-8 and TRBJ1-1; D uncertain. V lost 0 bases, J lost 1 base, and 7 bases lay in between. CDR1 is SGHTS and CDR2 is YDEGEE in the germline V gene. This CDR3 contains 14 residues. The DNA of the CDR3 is TGTGCCAGCAGCTTGGATGGGAGGAACACTGAAGCTTTCTTT. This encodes CASSLDGRNTEAFF.

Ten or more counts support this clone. The CDR3 coding sequence is TGTGCCAGCAGCCCAAGCAGCACTAGGGGGACTGAAGCTTTCTTT. Protein sequence: CASSPSSTRGTEAFF. J is TRBJ1-1 and V is TRBV5-8; D might be TRBD1 (6 bases). The V and J ends lost 4 bases and 5 bases respectively, with 18 bases between them. The germline V gene encodes CDR1 SGHTS and CDR2 YDEGEE. The CDR3 consists of 15 residues.

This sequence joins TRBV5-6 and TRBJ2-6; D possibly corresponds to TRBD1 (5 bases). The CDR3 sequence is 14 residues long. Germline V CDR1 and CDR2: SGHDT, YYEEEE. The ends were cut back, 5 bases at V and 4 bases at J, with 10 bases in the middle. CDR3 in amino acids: CASSTGHGANVLTF. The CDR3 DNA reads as TGTGCCAGCAGTACCGGACACGGGGCCAACGTCCTGACTTTC.

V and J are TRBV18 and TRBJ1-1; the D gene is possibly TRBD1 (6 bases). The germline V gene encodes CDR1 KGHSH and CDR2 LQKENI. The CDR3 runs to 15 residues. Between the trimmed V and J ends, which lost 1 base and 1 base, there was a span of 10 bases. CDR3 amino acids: CASSPLTGQNTEAFF. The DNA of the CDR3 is TGTGCCAGCTCACCACTAACAGGGCAGAACACTGAAGCTTTCTTT.

CDR3 in DNA: TGCGCCAGCAGTCAACCGGGAGATAATTCACCCCTCCACTTT. It translates to CASSQPGDNSPLHF. The rearrangement links TRBV10-1 to TRBJ1-6, with D unclear. Germline CDR1 is WNHNN and CDR2 is SYGVQD (reference sequence). The V end was cut by 5 bases, the J end by 5 bases, with 10 bases between. The CDR3 length is 14 residues.

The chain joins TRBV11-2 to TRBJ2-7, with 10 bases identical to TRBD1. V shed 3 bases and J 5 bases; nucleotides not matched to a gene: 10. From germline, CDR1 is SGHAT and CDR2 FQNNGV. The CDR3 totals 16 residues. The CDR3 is CASSFRTGGTPDEQYF. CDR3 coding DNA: TGTGCCAGCAGCTTTAGGACAGGGGGAACCCCGGACGAGCAGTACTTC.

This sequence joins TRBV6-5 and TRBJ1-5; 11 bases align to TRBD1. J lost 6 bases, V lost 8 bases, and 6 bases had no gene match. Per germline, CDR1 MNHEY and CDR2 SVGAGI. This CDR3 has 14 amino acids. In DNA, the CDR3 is TGTGCCAGCTATCGGGACAGGGGGTTTCAGCCCCAGCATTTT. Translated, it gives CASYRDRGFQPQHF.

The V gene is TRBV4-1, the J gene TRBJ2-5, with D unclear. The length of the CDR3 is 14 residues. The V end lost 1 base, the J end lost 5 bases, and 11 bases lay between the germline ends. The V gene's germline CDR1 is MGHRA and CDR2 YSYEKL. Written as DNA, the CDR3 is TGCGCCAGCAGCCAAGTGGGTGGGCTCGAGACCCAGTACTTC. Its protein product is CASSQVGGLETQYF.

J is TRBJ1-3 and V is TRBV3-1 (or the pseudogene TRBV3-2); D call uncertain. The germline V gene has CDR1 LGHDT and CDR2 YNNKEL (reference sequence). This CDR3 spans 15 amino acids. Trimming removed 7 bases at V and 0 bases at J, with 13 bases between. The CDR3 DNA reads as TGTGCCAGCACCTCGGGCGACTACTCTGGAAACACCATATATTTT. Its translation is CASTSGDYSGNTIYF.

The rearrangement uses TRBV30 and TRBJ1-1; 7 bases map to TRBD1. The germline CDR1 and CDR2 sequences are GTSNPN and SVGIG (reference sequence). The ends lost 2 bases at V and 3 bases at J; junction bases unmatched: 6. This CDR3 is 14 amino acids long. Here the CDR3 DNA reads TGTGCCTGGAGTATGACAGGGTCCTACACTGAAGCTTTCTTT. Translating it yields CAWSMTGSYTEAFF.

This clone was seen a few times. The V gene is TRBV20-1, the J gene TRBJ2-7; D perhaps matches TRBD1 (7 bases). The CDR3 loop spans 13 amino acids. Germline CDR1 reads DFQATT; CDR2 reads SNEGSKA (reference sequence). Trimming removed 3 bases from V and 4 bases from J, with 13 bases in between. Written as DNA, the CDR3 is TGCAGTGCTAGTGGAGGGACAGTGTACGAGCAGTACTTC. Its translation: CSASGGTVYEQYF.

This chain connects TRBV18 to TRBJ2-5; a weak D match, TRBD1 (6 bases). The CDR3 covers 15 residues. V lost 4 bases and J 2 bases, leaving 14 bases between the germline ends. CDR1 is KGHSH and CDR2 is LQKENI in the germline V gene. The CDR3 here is CASSRVLTGQETQYF. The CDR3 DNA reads TGTGCCAGCTCACGGGTTTTGACAGGACAAGAGACCCAGTACTTC.

CDR3 residues: CATSDFSPTQGFETQYF. The CDR3 region has the DNA TGTGCCACCAGTGATTTCAGTCCGACCCAGGGATTCGAAACCCAGTACTTC. The genes are TRBV24-1 and TRBJ2-5, with a tentative D call TRBD1 (5 bases). The ends were cut back, 1 base at V and 8 bases at J, with 22 bases in the middle. The V gene's germline CDR1 is KGHDR and CDR2 SFDVKD. The CDR3 contains 17 residues.

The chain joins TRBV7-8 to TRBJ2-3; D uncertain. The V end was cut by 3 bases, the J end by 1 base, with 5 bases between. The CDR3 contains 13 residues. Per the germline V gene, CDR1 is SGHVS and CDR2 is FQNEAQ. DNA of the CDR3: TGTGCCAGCAGCTTGTCCGGCACAGATACGCAGTATTTT. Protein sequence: CASSLSGTDTQYF.

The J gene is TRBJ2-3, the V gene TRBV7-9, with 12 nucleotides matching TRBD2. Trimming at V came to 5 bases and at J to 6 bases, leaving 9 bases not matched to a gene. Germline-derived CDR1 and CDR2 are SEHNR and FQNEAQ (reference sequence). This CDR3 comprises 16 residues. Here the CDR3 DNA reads TGTGCCAGCAGCGGGAGATCTAGCGGGGGGGCGGATACGCAGTATTTT. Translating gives CASSGRSSGGADTQYF.

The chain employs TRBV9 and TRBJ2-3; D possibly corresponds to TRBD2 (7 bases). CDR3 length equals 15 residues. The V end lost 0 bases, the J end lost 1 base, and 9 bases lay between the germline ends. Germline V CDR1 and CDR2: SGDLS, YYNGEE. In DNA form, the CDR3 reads TGTGCCAGCAGCGTAGTAGGGGGGGGCACAGATACGCAGTATTTT. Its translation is CASSVVGGGTDTQYF.

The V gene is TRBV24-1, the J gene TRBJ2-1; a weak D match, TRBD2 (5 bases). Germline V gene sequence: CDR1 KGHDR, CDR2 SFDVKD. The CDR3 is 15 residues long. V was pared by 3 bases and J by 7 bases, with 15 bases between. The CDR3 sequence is CATSDGGRGENEQFF. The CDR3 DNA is TGTGCCACCAGTGATGGCGGGCGAGGTGAAAATGAGCAGTTCTTC.

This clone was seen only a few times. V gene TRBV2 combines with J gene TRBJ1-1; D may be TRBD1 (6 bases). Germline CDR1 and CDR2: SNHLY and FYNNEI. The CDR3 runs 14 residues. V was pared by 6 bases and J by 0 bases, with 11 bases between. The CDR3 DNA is TGTGCCAGCAGCTTACAGGGCATGAACACTGAAGCTTTCTTT. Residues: CASSLQGMNTEAFF.

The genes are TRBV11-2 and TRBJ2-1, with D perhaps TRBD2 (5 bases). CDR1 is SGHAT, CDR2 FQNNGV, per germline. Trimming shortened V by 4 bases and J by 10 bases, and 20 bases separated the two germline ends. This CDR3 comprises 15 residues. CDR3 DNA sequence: TGTGCCAGCAGCTCCCCGGGCCCTAGCCGAGCGGAGCAGTTCTTC. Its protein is CASSSPGPSRAEQFF.

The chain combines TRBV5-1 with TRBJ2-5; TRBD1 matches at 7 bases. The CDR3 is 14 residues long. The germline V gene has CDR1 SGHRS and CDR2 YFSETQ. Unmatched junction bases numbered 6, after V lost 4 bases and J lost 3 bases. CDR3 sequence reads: CASSQPTGEETQYF. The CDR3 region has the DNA TGCGCCAGCAGCCAGCCCACAGGGGAAGAGACCCAGTACTTC.

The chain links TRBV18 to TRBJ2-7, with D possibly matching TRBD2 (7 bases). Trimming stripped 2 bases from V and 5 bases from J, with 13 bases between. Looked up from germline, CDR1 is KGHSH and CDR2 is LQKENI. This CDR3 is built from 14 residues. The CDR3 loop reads CASSPLGGLNEQYF. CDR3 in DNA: TGTGCCAGCTCACCATTGGGGGGGCTCAACGAGCAGTACTTC. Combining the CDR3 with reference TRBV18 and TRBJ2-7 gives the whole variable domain NAGVMQNPRHLVRRRGQEARLRCSPMKGHSHVYWYRQLPEEGLKFMVYLQKENIIDESGMPKERFSAEFPKEGPSILRIQQVVRGDSAAYFCASSPLGGLNEQYFGPGTRLTVT.

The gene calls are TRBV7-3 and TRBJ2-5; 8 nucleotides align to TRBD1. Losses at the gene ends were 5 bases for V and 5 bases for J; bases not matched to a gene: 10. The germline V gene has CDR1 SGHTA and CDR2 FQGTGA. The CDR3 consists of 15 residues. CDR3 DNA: TGTGCCAGCAGCCTCGGACAGGGATATGGGGAGACCCAGTACTTC. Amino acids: CASSLGQGYGETQYF. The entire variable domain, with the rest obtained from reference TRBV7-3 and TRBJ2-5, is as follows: GAGVSQTPSNKVTEKGKYVELRCDPISGHTALYWYRQSLGQGPEFLIYFQGTGAADDSGLPNDRFFAVRPEGSVSTLKIQRTERGDSAVYLCASSLGQGYGETQYFGPGTRLLVL.

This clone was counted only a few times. The CDR3 protein is CASSTKREGRVSTDTQYF. Here the CDR3 DNA reads TGTGCCAGCAGCACTAAGCGGGAGGGCCGGGTATCAACAGATACGCAGTATTTT. The rearrangement links TRBV21-1 to TRBJ2-3; the D call in the table, TRBD2, was not verified against the DNA. TRBV21-1 is flagged as a pseudogene. The CDR3 contains 18 residues.

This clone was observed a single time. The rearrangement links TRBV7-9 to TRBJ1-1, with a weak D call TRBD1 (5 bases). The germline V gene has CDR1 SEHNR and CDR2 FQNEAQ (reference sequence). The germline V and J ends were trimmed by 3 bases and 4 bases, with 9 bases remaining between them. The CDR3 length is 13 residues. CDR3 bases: TGTGCCAGCAGCTTCGGGGGGACCACTGAAGCTTTCTTT. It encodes CASSFGGTTEAFF.

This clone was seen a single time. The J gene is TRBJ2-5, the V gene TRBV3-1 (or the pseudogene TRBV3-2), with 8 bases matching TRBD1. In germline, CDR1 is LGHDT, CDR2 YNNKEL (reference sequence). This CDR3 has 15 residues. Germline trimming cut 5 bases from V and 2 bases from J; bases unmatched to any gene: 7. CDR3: CASSSRGRTQETQYF. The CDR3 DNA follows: TGTGCCAGCAGCAGCAGGGGGCGGACGCAAGAGACCCAGTACTTC.

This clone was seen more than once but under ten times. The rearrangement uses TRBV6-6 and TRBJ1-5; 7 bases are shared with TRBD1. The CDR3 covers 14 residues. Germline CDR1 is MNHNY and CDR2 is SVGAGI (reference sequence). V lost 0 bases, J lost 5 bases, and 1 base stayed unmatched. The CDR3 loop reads CASSYSGGHQPQHF. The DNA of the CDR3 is TGTGCCAGCAGTTACTCAGGGGGCCATCAGCCCCAGCATTTT.

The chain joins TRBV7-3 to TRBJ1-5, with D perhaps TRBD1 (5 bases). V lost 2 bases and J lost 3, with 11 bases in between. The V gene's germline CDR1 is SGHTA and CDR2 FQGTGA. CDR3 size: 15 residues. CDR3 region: CASSLEGTNNQPQHF. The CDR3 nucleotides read TGTGCCAGCAGCTTAGAAGGGACTAACAATCAGCCCCAGCATTTT. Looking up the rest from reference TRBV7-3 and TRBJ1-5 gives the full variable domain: GAGVSQTPSNKVTEKGKYVELRCDPISGHTALYWYRQSLGQGPEFLIYFQGTGAADDSGLPNDRFFAVRPEGSVSTLKIQRTERGDSAVYLCASSLEGTNNQPQHFGDGTRLSIL.

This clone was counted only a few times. CDR3 sequence (DNA): TGTGCCATCAGTCGGGGGGGGTCAGCACAAGAGACCCAGTACTTC. Its translation: CAISRGGSAQETQYF. The V and J genes are TRBV10-3 and TRBJ2-5, with 8 bases aligning to TRBD2. The germline CDR1 and CDR2 sequences are ENHRY and SYGVKD. Germline trimming cut 5 bases from V and 2 bases from J; bases unmatched to any gene: 7. CDR3 length equals 15 residues.

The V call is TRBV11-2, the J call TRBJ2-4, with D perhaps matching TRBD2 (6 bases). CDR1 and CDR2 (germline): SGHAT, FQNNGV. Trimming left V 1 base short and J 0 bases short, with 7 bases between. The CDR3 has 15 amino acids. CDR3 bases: TGTGCCAGCAGCTTAGTGCGGGGAGCCAAAAACATTCAGTACTTC. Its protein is CASSLVRGAKNIQYF.